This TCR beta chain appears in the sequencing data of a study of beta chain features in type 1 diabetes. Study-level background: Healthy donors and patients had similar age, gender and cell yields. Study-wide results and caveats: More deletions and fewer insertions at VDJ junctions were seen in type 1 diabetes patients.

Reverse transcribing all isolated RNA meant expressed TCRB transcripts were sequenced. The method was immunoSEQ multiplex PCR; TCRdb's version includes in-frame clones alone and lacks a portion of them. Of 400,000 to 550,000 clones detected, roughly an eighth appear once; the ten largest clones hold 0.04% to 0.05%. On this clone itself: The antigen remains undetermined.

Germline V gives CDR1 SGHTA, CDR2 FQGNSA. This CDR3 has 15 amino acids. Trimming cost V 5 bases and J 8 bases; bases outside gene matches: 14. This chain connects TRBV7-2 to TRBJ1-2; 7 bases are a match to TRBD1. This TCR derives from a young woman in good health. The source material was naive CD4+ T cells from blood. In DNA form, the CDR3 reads TGTGCCAGCAGCGGTCGGGACAGTGGTATGGGAGGCTACACCTTC. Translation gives CASSGRDSGMGGYTF. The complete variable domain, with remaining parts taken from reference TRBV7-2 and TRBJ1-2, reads GAGVSQSPSNKVTEKGKDVELRCDPISGHTALYWYRQSLGQGLEFLIYFQGNSAPDKSGLPSDRFSAERTGGSVSTLTIQRTQQEDSAVYLCASSGRDSGMGGYTFGSGTRLTVV.